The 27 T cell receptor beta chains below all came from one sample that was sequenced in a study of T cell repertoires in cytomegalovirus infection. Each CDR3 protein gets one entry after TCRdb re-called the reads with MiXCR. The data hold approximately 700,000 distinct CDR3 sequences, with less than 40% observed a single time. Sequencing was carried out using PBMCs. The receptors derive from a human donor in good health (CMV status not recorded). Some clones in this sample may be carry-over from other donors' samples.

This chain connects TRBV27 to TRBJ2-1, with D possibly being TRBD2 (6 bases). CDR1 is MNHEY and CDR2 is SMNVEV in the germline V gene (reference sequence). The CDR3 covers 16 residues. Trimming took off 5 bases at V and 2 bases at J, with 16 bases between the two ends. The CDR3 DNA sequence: TGTGCCAGCAGTCCCGAAATTGGAGGGACCTACAATGAGCAGTTCTTC. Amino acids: CASSPEIGGTYNEQFF.

DNA for the CDR3: TGTGCCAGCAGCTTATTTAGACATGGCTACACCTTC. As protein: CASSLFRHGYTF. The V gene is TRBV7-2, the J gene TRBJ1-2; D call uncertain. The germline gives CDR1 SGHTA, CDR2 FQGNSA. The CDR3 length is 12 residues. Trimming cost V 2 bases and J 6 bases, with 7 bases left between them.

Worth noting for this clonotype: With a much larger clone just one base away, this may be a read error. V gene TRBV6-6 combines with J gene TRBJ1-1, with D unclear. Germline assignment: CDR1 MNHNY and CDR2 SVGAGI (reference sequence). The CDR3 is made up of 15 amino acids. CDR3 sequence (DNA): TGTGCCAGCAGTGGCATCCTGGGAACGAACACTGAAGCTCTCTTT. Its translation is CASSGILGTNTEALF.

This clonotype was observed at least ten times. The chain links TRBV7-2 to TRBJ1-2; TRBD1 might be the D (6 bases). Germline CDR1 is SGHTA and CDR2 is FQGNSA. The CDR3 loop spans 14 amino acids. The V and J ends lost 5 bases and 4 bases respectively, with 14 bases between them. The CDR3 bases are TGTGCCAGCAGCCCGAGGGGGGGGGCCTATGGCTACACCTTC. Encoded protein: CASSPRGGAYGYTF.

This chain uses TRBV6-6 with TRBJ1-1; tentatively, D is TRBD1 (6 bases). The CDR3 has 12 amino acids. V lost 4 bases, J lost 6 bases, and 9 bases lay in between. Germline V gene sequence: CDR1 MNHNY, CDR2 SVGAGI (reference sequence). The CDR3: CASSWGPPEAFF. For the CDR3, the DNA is TGTGCCAGCAGTTGGGGGCCGCCTGAAGCTTTCTTT.

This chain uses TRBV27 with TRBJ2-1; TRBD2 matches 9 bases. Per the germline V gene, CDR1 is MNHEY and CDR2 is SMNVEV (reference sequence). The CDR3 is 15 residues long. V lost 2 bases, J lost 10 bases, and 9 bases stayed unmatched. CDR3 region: CASSLGLAGLAEQFF. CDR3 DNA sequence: TGTGCCAGCAGTTTAGGCCTAGCGGGGTTAGCAGAGCAGTTCTTC.

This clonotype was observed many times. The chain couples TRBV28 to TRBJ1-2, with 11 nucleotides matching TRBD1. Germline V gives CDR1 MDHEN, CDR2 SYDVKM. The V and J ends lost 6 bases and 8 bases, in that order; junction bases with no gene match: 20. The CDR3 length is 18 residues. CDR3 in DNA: TGTGCCAGCAGCCCTCCTCCCGGGACAGGGGGATGGCAGGAAGGCTACACCTTC. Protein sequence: CASSPPPGTGGWQEGYTF.

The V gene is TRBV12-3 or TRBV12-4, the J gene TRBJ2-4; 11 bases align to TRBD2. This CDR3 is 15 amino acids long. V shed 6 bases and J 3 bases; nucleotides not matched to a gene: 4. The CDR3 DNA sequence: TGTGCCAGCAGCCTACTAGCGGGGGACAAAAACATTCAGTACTTC. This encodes CASSLLAGDKNIQYF.

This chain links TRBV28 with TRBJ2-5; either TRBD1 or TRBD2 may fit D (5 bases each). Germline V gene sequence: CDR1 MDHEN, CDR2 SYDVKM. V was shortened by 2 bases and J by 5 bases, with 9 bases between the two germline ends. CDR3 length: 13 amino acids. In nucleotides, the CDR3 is TGTGCCAGCAGTTTAAAGGGGACGGAGACCCAGTACTTC. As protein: CASSLKGTETQYF.

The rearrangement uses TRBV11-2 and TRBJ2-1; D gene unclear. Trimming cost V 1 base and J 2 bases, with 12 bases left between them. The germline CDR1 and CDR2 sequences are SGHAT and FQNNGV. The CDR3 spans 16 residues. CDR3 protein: CASSLVPGQPYNEQFF. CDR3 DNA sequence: TGTGCCAGCAGCTTAGTCCCGGGCCAACCCTACAATGAGCAGTTCTTC.

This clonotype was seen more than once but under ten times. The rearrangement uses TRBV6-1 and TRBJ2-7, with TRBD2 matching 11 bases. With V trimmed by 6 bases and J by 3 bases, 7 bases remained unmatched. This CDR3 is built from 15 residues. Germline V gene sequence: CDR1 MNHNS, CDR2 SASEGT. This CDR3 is CASSKELAGDYEQYF. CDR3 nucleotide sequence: TGTGCCAGCAGCAAAGAACTAGCGGGAGACTACGAGCAGTACTTC.

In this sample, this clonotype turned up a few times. CDR3 sequence (DNA): TGTGCCAGTAGTATTTTGGGGTTTCACTACGAGCAGTACTTC. Translation: CASSILGFHYEQYF. The chain links TRBV19 to TRBJ2-7; D gene ambiguous. Germline loops: CDR1 LNHDA, CDR2 SQIVND (reference sequence). Trimming cost V 3 bases and J 3 bases, with 12 bases left between them. This CDR3 comprises 14 residues.

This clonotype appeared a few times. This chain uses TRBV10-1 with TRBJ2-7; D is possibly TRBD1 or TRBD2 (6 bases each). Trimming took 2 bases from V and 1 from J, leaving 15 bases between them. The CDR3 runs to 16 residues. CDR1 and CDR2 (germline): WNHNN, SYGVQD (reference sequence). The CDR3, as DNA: TGCGCCAGCAGTGAGGGGGTCGGGGGCAGGTCCTACGAGCAGTACTTC. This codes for CASSEGVGGRSYEQYF.

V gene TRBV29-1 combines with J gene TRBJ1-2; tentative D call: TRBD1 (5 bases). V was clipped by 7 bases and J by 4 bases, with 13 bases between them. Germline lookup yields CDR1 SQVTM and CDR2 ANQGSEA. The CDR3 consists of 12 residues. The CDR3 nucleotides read TGCAGCGCCAATAGTGGGACCTATGGCTACACCTTC. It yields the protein CSANSGTYGYTF.

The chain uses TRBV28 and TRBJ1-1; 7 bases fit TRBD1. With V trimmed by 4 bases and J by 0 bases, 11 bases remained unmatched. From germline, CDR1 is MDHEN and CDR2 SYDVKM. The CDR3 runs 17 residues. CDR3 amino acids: CASSSTGQFLLNTEAFF. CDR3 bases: TGTGCCAGCAGTTCGACAGGGCAATTCCTTCTGAACACTGAAGCTTTCTTT.

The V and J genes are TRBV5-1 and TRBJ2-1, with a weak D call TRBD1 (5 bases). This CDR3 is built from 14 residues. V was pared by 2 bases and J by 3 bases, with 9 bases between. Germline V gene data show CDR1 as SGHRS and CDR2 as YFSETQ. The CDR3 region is CASSFDQGYNEQFF. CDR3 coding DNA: TGCGCCAGCAGCTTCGATCAGGGCTACAATGAGCAGTTCTTC.

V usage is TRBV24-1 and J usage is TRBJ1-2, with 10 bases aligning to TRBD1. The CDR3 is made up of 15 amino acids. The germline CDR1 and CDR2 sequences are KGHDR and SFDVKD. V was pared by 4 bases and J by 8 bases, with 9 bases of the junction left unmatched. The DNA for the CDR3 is TGTGCCACCAGTGAAAAAGGACAGGGGGGTTCCGGCTACACCTTC. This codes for CATSEKGQGGSGYTF.

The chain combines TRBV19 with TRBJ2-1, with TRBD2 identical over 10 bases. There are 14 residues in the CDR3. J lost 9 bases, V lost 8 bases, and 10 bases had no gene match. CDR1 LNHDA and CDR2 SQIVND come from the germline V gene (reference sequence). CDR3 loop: CASHTSGEGGEQFF. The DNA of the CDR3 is TGTGCCAGTCATACTAGCGGGGAAGGAGGTGAGCAGTTCTTC.

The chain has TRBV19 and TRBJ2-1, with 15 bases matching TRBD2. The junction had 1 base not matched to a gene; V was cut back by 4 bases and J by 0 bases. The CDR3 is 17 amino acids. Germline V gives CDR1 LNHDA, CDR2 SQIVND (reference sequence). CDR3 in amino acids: CASSRTSGRVSYNEQFF. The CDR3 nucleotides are TGTGCCAGTAGTAGGACTAGCGGGAGGGTCTCCTACAATGAGCAGTTCTTC. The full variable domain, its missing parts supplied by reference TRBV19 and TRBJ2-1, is DGGITQSPKYLFRKEGQNVTLSCEQNLNHDAMYWYRQDPGQGLRLIYYSQIVNDFQKGDIAEGYSVSREKKESFPLTVTSAQKNPTAFYLCASSRTSGRVSYNEQFFGPGTRLTVL.

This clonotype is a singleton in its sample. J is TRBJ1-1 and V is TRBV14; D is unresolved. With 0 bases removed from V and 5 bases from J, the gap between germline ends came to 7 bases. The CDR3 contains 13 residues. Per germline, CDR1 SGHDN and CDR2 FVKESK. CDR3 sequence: CASSQELETEAFF. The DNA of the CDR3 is TGTGCCAGCAGCCAAGAATTGGAAACTGAAGCTTTCTTT.

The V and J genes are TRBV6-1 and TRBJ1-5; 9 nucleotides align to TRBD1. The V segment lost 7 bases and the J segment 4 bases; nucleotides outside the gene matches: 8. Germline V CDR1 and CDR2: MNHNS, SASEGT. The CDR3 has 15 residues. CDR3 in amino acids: CASIKQGARNQPQHF. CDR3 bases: TGTGCCAGCATTAAACAGGGGGCGCGTAATCAGCCCCAGCATTTT.

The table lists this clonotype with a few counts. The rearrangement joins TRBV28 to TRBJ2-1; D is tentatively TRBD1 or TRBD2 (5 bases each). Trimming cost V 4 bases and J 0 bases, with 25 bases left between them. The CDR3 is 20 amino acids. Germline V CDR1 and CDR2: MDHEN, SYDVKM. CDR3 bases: TGTGCCAGCAGTTCTCCACCAGCAACCGGGGCAGACTACTCCTACAATGAGCAGTTCTTC. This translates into CASSSPPATGADYSYNEQFF.

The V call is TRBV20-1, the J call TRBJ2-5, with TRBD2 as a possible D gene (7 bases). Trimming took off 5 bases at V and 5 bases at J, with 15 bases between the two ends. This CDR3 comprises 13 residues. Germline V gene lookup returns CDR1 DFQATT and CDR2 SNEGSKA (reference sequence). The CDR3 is CSACPGGVETQYF. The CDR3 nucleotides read TGCAGTGCTTGCCCGGGGGGCGTGGAGACCCAGTACTTC.

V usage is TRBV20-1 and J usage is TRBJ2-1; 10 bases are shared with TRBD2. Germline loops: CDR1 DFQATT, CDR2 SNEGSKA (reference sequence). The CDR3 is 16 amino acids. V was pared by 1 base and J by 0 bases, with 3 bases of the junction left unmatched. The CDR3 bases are TGCAGTGCTAGAGTGTCTAGCGGGAGCTCCTACAATGAGCAGTTCTTC. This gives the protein CSARVSSGSSYNEQFF.

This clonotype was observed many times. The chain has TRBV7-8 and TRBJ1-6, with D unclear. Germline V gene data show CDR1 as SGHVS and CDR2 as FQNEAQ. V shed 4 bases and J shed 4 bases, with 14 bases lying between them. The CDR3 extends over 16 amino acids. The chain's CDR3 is CASSSSGEKYNSPLHF. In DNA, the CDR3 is TGTGCCAGCAGCTCATCAGGAGAAAAATATAATTCACCCCTCCACTTT.

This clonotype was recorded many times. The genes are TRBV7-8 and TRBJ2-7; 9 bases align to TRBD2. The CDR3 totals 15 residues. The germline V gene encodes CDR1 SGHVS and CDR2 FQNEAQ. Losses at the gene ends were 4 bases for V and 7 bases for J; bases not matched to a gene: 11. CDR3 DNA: TGTGCCAGCAGCTCAGACCTTAGCGGGAGCGGGGAGCAGTACTTC. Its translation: CASSSDLSGSGEQYF.

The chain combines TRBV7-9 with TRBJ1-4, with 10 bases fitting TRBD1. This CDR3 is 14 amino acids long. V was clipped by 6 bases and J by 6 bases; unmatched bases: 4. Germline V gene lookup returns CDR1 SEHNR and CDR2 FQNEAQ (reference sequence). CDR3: CASRSGTGDEKLFF. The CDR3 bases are TGTGCCAGCAGAAGCGGGACAGGGGATGAAAAACTGTTTTTT.